The 10 T cell receptor beta chains reported below all come from one sample, sequenced in a study of T cell changes during pregnancy in multiple sclerosis. Sequencing was performed with immunoSEQ multiplex PCR; in TCRdb, only in-frame clones are kept and a portion is missing. Found here are around 70,000 clones, 80% to 95% of them singletons; the top ten hold 1.5% to 2%. Sequences were derived from peripheral blood, sampled in the first trimester of pregnancy. These receptors originate from a female donor in good health, enrolled as a control in a pregnancy study.

The J gene is TRBJ1-5, the V gene TRBV28, with D hard to call. Trimming took 6 bases from V and 6 from J, leaving 21 bases between them. CDR1 and CDR2 (germline): MDHEN, SYDVKM. This CDR3 spans 16 amino acids. CDR3 coding DNA: TGTGCCAGCAGCCCTAGGACTAAAAGGCGGGTTCAGCCCCAGCATTTT. This codes for CASSPRTKRRVQPQHF.

The V and J genes are TRBV4-1 and TRBJ1-1; D is unclear. Deletions cut 4 bases from V and 11 bases from J, with 17 bases between. CDR3 size: 13 residues. Germline CDR1 and CDR2: MGHRA and YSYEKL. CDR3 region: CASSPITAGAAFF. The DNA for the CDR3 is TGCGCCAGCAGCCCCATTACTGCGGGTGCGGCTTTCTTT.

The chain uses TRBV9 and TRBJ2-2; a possible D gene is TRBD2 (5 bases). The CDR3 is made up of 14 amino acids. V was cut by 4 bases and J by 8 bases, with 15 bases left in between. The germline V gene encodes CDR1 SGDLS and CDR2 YYNGEE. Here the CDR3 DNA reads TGTGCCAGCAGCATCCGCGGCGGCGGGGGGGAGCTGTTTTTT. Translated: CASSIRGGGGELFF.

The chain couples TRBV5-1 to TRBJ1-1, with 8 bases that match TRBD1. The CDR3 is 15 residues long. V shed 1 base, J shed 5 bases, and the junction held 7 bases outside the gene matches. Looked up from germline, CDR1 is SGHRS and CDR2 is YFSETQ. Written as DNA, the CDR3 is TGCGCCAGCAGCTTGCCGACAGGGGCCGGGACTGAAGCTTTCTTT. This sequence encodes CASSLPTGAGTEAFF.

This chain links TRBV15 with TRBJ2-7; possible D gene TRBD1, 5 bases. Germline V CDR1 and CDR2: LNHNV, YYDKDF (reference sequence). This CDR3 has 15 residues. V lost 1 base, J lost 3 bases, and 13 bases lay in between. CDR3 residues: CATSRGGRILYEQYF. As DNA, the CDR3 is TGTGCCACCAGCAGAGGGGGCAGAATCCTCTACGAGCAGTACTTC.

DNA of the CDR3: TGTGCCAGCAGTTTATATACAGGAAACTATGGCTACACCTTC. Amino acid sequence: CASSLYTGNYGYTF. The rearrangement uses TRBV28 and TRBJ1-2; D might be TRBD1 (5 bases). This CDR3 contains 14 residues. CDR1 MDHEN and CDR2 SYDVKM come from the germline V gene. Trimming took off 1 base at V and 2 bases at J, with 8 bases between the two ends.

The V and J genes are TRBV4-1 and TRBJ2-3; TRBD2 might be the D (6 bases). Looked up from germline, CDR1 is MGHRA and CDR2 is YSYEKL. CDR3 length equals 13 residues. Trimming removed 8 bases from V and 2 bases from J, with 11 bases in between. The CDR3 spells CASSSAVTDTQYF. DNA of the CDR3: TGCGCCAGCTCTAGCGCTGTCACAGATACGCAGTATTTT.

The chain couples TRBV7-2 to TRBJ1-1; D might be TRBD1 (6 bases). The germline V and J ends were trimmed by 1 base and 1 base, with 7 bases remaining between them. The CDR3 is 14 residues long. Germline V gene sequence: CDR1 SGHTA, CDR2 FQGNSA. CDR3 DNA sequence: TGTGCCAGCAGCTTAGAAGGGGGGAACACTGAAGCTTTCTTT. Amino acids: CASSLEGGNTEAFF. The whole variable domain, filled in from reference TRBV7-2 and TRBJ1-1, reads GAGVSQSPSNKVTEKGKDVELRCDPISGHTALYWYRQSLGQGLEFLIYFQGNSAPDKSGLPSDRFSAERTGGSVSTLTIQRTQQEDSAVYLCASSLEGGNTEAFFGQGTRLTVV.

The V gene is TRBV6-5, the J gene TRBJ2-7, with a weak D call TRBD1 (6 bases). Germline CDR1 reads MNHEY; CDR2 reads SVGAGI. The CDR3 is 15 amino acids. V dropped 6 bases and J dropped 2 bases, with 17 bases sitting between them. This chain's CDR3 is CASRSPGQGTYEQYF. CDR3 sequence (DNA): TGTGCCAGCAGGTCCCCGGGACAAGGCACCTACGAGCAGTACTTC.

The gene calls are TRBV10-3 and TRBJ2-2, with 10 bases fitting TRBD2. CDR1 is ENHRY and CDR2 is SYGVKD in the germline V gene. The V segment lost 4 bases and the J segment 6 bases; nucleotides outside the gene matches: 11. CDR3 size: 17 residues. The CDR3 nucleotides are TGTGCCATCAGTGGCCCTAGCGGGAGTTGGGGGGCCGGGGAGCTGTTTTTT. Encoded protein: CAISGPSGSWGAGELFF.